This T cell receptor beta chain came from a study of T cell responses to AZD1222 COVID-19 vaccine. Overall study: Second-dose intervals of approximately 4 or approximately 12 weeks were pooled. Findings and limits, study-wide: In a largely white British group with more females than males, clonal diversity was possibly underestimated. Close to half of all spike-specific TCRs reportedly target regions of the variants that are unmutated. Without day 14 samples, only post-peak T cell repertoires were studied.

TCRdb's table, derived via immunoSEQ multiplex PCR, lists solely in-frame clones and lacks some. The top ten hold about 29% of the sample, which has around 120,000 clones, about 88% seen once. This CDR3 is built from 17 residues. Germline V gives CDR1 KGHSH, CDR2 LQKENI. Trimming pared 1 base from V and 0 bases from J, leaving 15 bases between. Of note for this clone: Its target is unknown.

The TCR originated in an adult in good health. The chain uses TRBV18 and TRBJ1-2; D gene ambiguous. This material consisted of peripheral blood, taken on day 0 of AZD1222 vaccination. The CDR3 DNA reads TGTGCCAGCTCACCACTTCCGTCGGACGTTCCTAACTATGGCTACACCTTC. Its protein product is CASSPLPSDVPNYGYTF.